Following are 4 T cell receptor beta chains from one sample sequenced in a study of T cells in women clearing cervical HPV infection. Clones were sequenced by immunoSEQ multiplex PCR, and TCRdb holds only the in-frame ones, with some missing. This table holds approximately 52,000 clones. Sample: blood buffy coat. Receptor source: a woman aged 18 to 75 with a cervical HPV16 infection that either progressed to CIN3+ or cleared (not recorded which).

On this clone: The CDR3 goes on 3 residues after the read ends, and that part is filled in from the germline J gene. The gene calls are TRBV15 and TRBJ1-1; 8 bases agree with TRBD1. J was trimmed by 2 bases and V by 6 bases; bases with no gene match: 5. CDR3 size: 14 residues. Germline V gene sequence: CDR1 LNHNV, CDR2 YYDKDF (reference sequence). Incomplete CDR3 DNA: TGTGCCACCAGGGGGACAGGATATAACACTGAA. Translation: CATRGTGYNTE. The CDR3 in its entirety is CATRGTGYNTEAFF.

Comment on this clone: The read falls 3 residues short of the CDR3 end, and the missing part is taken from the germline J gene. The rearrangement joins TRBV29-1 to TRBJ1-1; 7 bases agree with TRBD1. Germline values: CDR1 SQVTM, CDR2 ANQGSEA. The length of the CDR3 is 13 residues. V dropped 4 bases and J dropped 3; count of bases not matched to a gene: 5. The part of the CDR3 DNA that was read is TGCAGCGTTGGGGACAGAGGCGACACTGAA. Protein: CSVGDRGDTE. The full CDR3 sequence reads CSVGDRGDTEAFF.

In the case of this clone: The CDR3 is cut off 3 residues early in the read; its end comes from the germline J gene. This chain links TRBV12-3 or TRBV12-4 with TRBJ1-2; 9 nucleotides align to TRBD1. Trimming removed 6 bases from V and 3 bases from J; junction bases left unmatched: 8. This CDR3 comprises 15 residues. The CDR3 bases that were read are TGTGCCAGCAGCCGAGCGGGACAGGGCGACTATGGC. Its protein product is CASSRAGQGDYG. The full-length CDR3 reads as CASSRAGQGDYGYTF.

The sequenced part of the CDR3 DNA is TGTGCCAGCACGCGGGACAGGGTCTACGAG. It is translated as CASTRDRVYE. The CDR3 reads in full as CASTRDRVYEQYF. The rearrangement uses TRBV2 and TRBJ2-7, with TRBD1 identical over 9 bases. The read ends 3 residues shy of where the CDR3 ends; the end is completed using the germline J gene. The CDR3 is 13 residues long. Germline CDR1 is SNHLY and CDR2 is FYNNEI. Trimming took 7 bases from V and 3 from J; bases not matched to a gene: 4. Full variable domain (rest looked up from reference TRBV2 and TRBJ2-7): EPEVTQTPSHQVTQMGQEVILRCVPISNHLYFYWYRQILGQKVEFLVSFYNNEISEKSEIFDDQFSVERPDGSNFTLKIRSTKLEDSAMYFCASTRDRVYEQYFGPGTRLTVT.